This entry concerns a single T cell receptor (beta chain). Its cognate antigen is unknown. The assay was immunoSEQ multiplex PCR, and TCRdb's table has in-frame clones only and misses some. Of 170,000 or so clones listed, 85% to 95% are singletons. The data belong to a study of T cell responses to AZD1222 COVID-19 vaccine. Study findings and constraints: The donors showed a predominance of white British ancestry and of females, with possible underestimation of clonal diversity. Unmutated variant regions are reportedly targeted by nearly half of spike-specific TCRs.

From germline, CDR1 is SGHTA and CDR2 FQGNSA. The CDR3 has 15 amino acids. Trimming removed 5 bases from V and 3 bases from J; junction bases left unmatched: 8. This chain links TRBV7-2 with TRBJ1-2, with 8 bases identical to TRBD1. The origin of this receptor is an adult in good health. Source: peripheral blood, taken on day 0 of AZD1222 vaccination. The CDR3, as DNA: TGTGCCAGCAGCAAGGACAGGGCCTTTGACTATGGCTACACCTTC. Amino acids: CASSKDRAFDYGYTF.